Listed below are T cell receptor beta chains from one sample, sequenced in a study of shared clonotypes between healthy human individuals. Libraries were prepared by immunoSEQ multiplex PCR; TCRdb keeps only in-frame clonotypes and omits some of them. Of about 1,800,000 clones listed, about 95% are singletons. Sample: naive CD8+ T cells sorted from blood. These receptors came from a man between 18 and 29 years old in good health. Both conserved end residues are part of each CDR3. The D gene is left open where the match is weak. The size of a clone is reported for some rows only, either as once, few or many, or as a class for expanded clones.

TRBJ1-2 | - | - | TRBV10-3 | TGTGCCATCAGTGCAGACTATGGCTACACCTTC | CAISADYGYTF
TRBJ2-7 | once | TRBD2 | TRBV5-1 | TGCGCCAGCAGCTTTTCGGGGGGGAGCTCCTACGAGCAGTACTTC | CASSFSGGSSYEQYF
TRBJ2-7 | - | TRBD2 | TRBV30 | TGTGCCTGCGCGGGGGAGGGTGGTAGCGAGCAGTACTTC | CACAGEGGSEQYF
TRBJ1-2 | - | TRBD1 | TRBV7-9 | TGTGCCAGCAGCTACTCGGACAGGGCAGGCTATGGCTACACCTTC | CASSYSDRAGYGYTF
TRBJ1-1 | - | - | TRBV9 | TGTGCCAGCAGCGTAGTCGAAGGGGGCACTGAAGCTTTCTTT | CASSVVEGGTEAFF
TRBJ1-5 | - | - | TRBV10-3 | TGTGCCATCAGTGAGGGGCTTAGCAATCAGCCCCAGCATTTT | CAISEGLSNQPQHF
TRBJ2-7 | - | - | TRBV21-1 | TGTGCCAGCAGGACCCCTTTTCCACCTCCCATATTCTGCGAGCAGTACTTC | CASRTPFPPPIFCEQYF
TRBJ2-3 | once | - | TRBV7-8 | TGTGCCAGCAGCTTATACCGCACAGATACGCAGTATTTT | CASSLYRTDTQYF
TRBJ2-3 | - | - | TRBV6-1 | TGTGCCAGCAGTGTAACGACAGAGGACACAGATACGCAGTATTTT | CASSVTTEDTDTQYF
TRBJ2-5 | - | - | TRBV29-1 | TGCAGCGTTGTATTAGCAGGCGCAGCGGAGACCCAGTACTTC | CSVVLAGAAETQYF
TRBJ2-7 | - | TRBD1 | TRBV5-6 | TGTGCCAGCAGCCCTTTAACAGGGGACGAGCAGTACTTC | CASSPLTGDEQYF
TRBJ2-5 | - | TRBD2 | TRBV4-1 | TGCGCCAGCAGCCACCTAGCGGGAGAACGAGAGACCCAGTACTTC | CASSHLAGERETQYF
TRBJ2-1 | - | - | TRBV4-1 | TGCGCCAGCAGCCTCGCGTTCGGGGAGTCTAGGAATGAGCAGTTCTTC | CASSLAFGESRNEQFF
TRBJ2-5 | - | - | TRBV11-2 | TGTGCCAGCAGCTTAGTTGGATGGGGGGCGGAGACCCAGTACTTC | CASSLVGWGAETQYF
TRBJ1-3 | - | - | TRBV11-2 | TGTGCCAGCAGCTTAGTCCAGGGAAAAGCTGGAAACACCATATATTTT | CASSLVQGKAGNTIYF
TRBJ2-1 | - | - | TRBV7-9 | TGTGCCAGCAGCTTAGGGTGGGAGCAGTTCTTC | CASSLGWEQFF
TRBJ2-7 | - | TRBD1 | TRBV19 | TGTGCCAGTAGCCACGTGGACAGGGGATACGAGCAGTACTTC | CASSHVDRGYEQYF